One and the same sample provided the 11 T cell receptor beta chains below, sequenced in a study of CD8 T cells in Susac syndrome. cDNA came from about 0.46 to 1 ug RNA primed by random hexamers. TCRdb independently ran MiXCR on the immunoSEQ multiplex PCR reads; one entry per CDR3 protein. The sample has some 200,000 distinct CDR3 sequences, approximately 95% seen once. The sequenced material came from CD8+ T cells from PBMCs. These receptors came from a human donor with Susac syndrome.

The chain carries TRBV27 and TRBJ2-7; no definite D call. Germline CDR1 reads MNHEY; CDR2 reads SMNVEV (reference sequence). The CDR3 extends over 13 amino acids. Trimming stripped 0 bases from V and 3 bases from J, with 6 bases between. Here the CDR3 DNA reads TGTGCCAGCAGTTTATCCGGAGACTACGAGCAGTACTTC. Translating gives CASSLSGDYEQYF.

J is TRBJ2-1 and V is TRBV20-1; 7 positions match TRBD1. There are 15 residues in the CDR3. The trim removed 5 bases at V and 0 bases at J, leaving 7 bases unmatched. Germline V gene data show CDR1 as DFQATT and CDR2 as SNEGSKA (reference sequence). The CDR3 region is CSASPGTVSYNEQFF. The CDR3 DNA sequence: TGCAGTGCTTCCCCCGGGACAGTCTCCTACAATGAGCAGTTCTTC.

The V and J genes are TRBV25-1 and TRBJ2-7, with TRBD1 matching over 7 bases. The germline V gene encodes CDR1 MGHDK and CDR2 SYGVNS. The CDR3 runs to 15 residues. V gave up 1 base and J gave up 0 bases; unmatched junction bases: 3. The DNA of the CDR3 is TGTGCCAGCAGTGAATCGGGACAGACCTCCTACGAGCAGTACTTC. As protein: CASSESGQTSYEQYF.

The rearrangement links TRBV4-1 to TRBJ2-5, with D unclear. Trimming cost V 4 bases and J 5 bases, with 14 bases left between them. In germline, CDR1 is MGHRA, CDR2 YSYEKL. CDR3 length: 14 amino acids. CDR3 region: CASSPVLPWETQYF. CDR3 coding DNA: TGCGCCAGCAGCCCAGTTTTACCATGGGAGACCCAGTACTTC.

This chain joins TRBV13 and TRBJ2-5; the match to TRBD2 covers 7 bases. The junction had 7 bases not matched to a gene; V was cut back by 0 bases and J by 3 bases. Germline V gives CDR1 PRHDT, CDR2 FYEKMQ (reference sequence). This CDR3 has 16 amino acids. CDR3 sequence reads: CASSLGMGGLEETQYF. In nucleotides, the CDR3 is TGTGCCAGCAGCTTAGGAATGGGTGGACTAGAAGAGACCCAGTACTTC.

The count of this clonotype is one. The chain employs TRBV30 and TRBJ2-2, with D unresolved. The CDR3 sequence is 11 residues long. V lost 0 bases and J lost 6, with 2 bases in between. The germline gives CDR1 GTSNPN, CDR2 SVGIG (reference sequence). DNA of the CDR3: TGTGCCTGGAGTGTGTCCGGGGAGCTGTTTTTT. It yields the protein CAWSVSGELFF.

The rearrangement uses TRBV3-1 and TRBJ2-7; the match to TRBD1 covers 11 bases. Germline CDR1 reads LGHDT; CDR2 reads YNNKEL (reference sequence). The CDR3 runs to 15 residues. The junction had 4 bases not matched to a gene; V was cut back by 4 bases and J by 2 bases. CDR3 region: CASSRGQGAAYEQYF. The CDR3, as DNA: TGTGCCAGCAGCCGAGGACAGGGGGCCGCCTACGAGCAGTACTTC.

The chain has TRBV7-9 and TRBJ2-1; 9 nucleotides align to TRBD2. The CDR3 loop spans 13 amino acids. CDR1 and CDR2 from the germline V gene are SEHNR and FQNEAQ (reference sequence). The ends lost 5 bases at V and 7 bases at J; junction bases unmatched: 3. The CDR3 DNA reads as TGTGCCAGCAGCGGCGGGGGGGCGAATGAGCAGTTCTTC. Amino acid sequence: CASSGGGANEQFF.

This chain uses TRBV5-6 with TRBJ1-2; D remains ambiguous. V lost 1 base and J lost 4, with 17 bases in between. This CDR3 comprises 16 residues. From germline, CDR1 is SGHDT and CDR2 YYEEEE. In DNA form, the CDR3 reads TGTGCCAGCAGCTTGAACAACCAGATCGCTATCTATGGCTACACCTTC. It specifies CASSLNNQIAIYGYTF.

In nucleotides, the CDR3 is TGTGCCAGCAGCGACCGGGACTCGGTGTCCGGGGAGCTGTTTTTT. As protein: CASSDRDSVSGELFF. This chain joins TRBV9 and TRBJ2-2; maybe TRBD2 (6 bases). This CDR3 contains 15 residues. V was trimmed by 3 bases and J by 6 bases, leaving 15 bases between them. The germline CDR1 and CDR2 sequences are SGDLS and YYNGEE. The whole variable domain, remainder taken from reference TRBV9 and TRBJ2-2, is DSGVTQTPKHLITATGQRVTLRCSPRSGDLSVYWYQQSLDQGLQFLIQYYNGEERAKGNILERFSAQQFPDLHSELNLSSLELGDSALYFCASSDRDSVSGELFFGEGSRLTVL.

The chain combines TRBV12-3 or TRBV12-4 with TRBJ1-2; D call uncertain. This CDR3 comprises 13 residues. Between the trimmed V and J ends, which lost 7 bases and 2 bases, there was a span of 11 bases. The CDR3 DNA sequence: TGTGCCAGCACCGGTAGCCAAAACTATGGCTACACCTTC. Translating gives CASTGSQNYGYTF.